This T cell receptor (beta chain) was profiled in a study of CD8+CD57+ T cells in acquired aplastic anemia. CDR1 and CDR2 from the germline V gene are DFQATT and SNEGSKA (reference sequence). This CDR3 is built from 13 residues. TCR beta VDJ and CDR3 profiles were obtained from a genomic DNA template. Each CDR3 protein gets one entry after TCRdb re-called the reads with MiXCR. This sample has fewer than 200,000 distinct CDR3 sequences, with around 60% found just once. The chain links TRBV20-1 to TRBJ2-7; either TRBD1 or TRBD2 may supply D (6 bases each). The TCR comes from a human donor in good health. The material sequenced was sorted CD4+, CD8+, or CD8+CD57+ T cells (not recorded which) from PBMCs. CDR3 protein: CSLNGGPGVEQYF. CDR3 nucleotide sequence: TGCAGCCTCAACGGGGGCCCGGGGGTCGAGCAGTACTTC.